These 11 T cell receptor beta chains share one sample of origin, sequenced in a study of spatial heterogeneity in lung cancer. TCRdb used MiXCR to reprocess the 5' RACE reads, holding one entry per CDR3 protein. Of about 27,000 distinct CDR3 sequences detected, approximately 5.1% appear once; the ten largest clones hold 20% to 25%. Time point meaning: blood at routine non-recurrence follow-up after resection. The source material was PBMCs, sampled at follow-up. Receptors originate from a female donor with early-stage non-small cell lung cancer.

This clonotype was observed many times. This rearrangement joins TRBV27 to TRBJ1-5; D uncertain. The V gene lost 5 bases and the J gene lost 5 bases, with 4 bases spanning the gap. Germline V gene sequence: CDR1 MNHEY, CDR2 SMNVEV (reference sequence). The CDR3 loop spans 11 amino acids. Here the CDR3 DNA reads TGTGCCAGCAGTGCGGATCAGCCCCAGCATTTT. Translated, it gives CASSADQPQHF.

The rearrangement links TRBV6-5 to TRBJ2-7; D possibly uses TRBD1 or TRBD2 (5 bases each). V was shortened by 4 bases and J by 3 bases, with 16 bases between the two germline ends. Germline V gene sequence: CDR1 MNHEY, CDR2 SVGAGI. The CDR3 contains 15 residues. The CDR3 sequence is CASSWRLDKNYEQYF. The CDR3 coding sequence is TGTGCCAGCAGTTGGAGGTTGGACAAGAACTACGAGCAGTACTTC.

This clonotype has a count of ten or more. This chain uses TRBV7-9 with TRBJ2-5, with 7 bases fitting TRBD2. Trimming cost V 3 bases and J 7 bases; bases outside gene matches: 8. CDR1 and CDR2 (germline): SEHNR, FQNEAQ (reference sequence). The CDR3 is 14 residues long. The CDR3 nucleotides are TGTGCCAGCAGCTTGACTAGCTTACGGGGGACCCAGTACTTC. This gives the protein CASSLTSLRGTQYF.

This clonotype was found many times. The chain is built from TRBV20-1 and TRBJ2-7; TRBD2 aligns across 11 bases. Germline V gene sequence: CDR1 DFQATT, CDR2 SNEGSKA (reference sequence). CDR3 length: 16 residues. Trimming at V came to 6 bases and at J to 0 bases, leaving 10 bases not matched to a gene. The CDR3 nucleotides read TGCAGTGCCAACCCACTAGCGGGAGCCCTCTCCTACGAGCAGTACTTC. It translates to CSANPLAGALSYEQYF.

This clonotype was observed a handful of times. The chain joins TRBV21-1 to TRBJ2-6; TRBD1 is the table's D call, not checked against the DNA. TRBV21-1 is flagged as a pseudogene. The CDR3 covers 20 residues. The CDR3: CASSKALGTGVFSGANVLTF. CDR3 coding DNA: TGTGCCAGCAGCAAAGCGCTGGGGACAGGGGTCTTCTCTGGGGCCAACGTCCTGACTTTC.

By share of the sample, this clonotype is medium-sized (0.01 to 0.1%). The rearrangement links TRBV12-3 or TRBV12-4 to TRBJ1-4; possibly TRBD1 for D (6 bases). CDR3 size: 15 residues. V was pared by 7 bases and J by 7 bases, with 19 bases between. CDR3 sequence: CASTRGQPASEKLFF. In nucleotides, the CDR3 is TGTGCCAGCACCCGCGGACAGCCTGCTTCTGAAAAACTGTTTTTT.

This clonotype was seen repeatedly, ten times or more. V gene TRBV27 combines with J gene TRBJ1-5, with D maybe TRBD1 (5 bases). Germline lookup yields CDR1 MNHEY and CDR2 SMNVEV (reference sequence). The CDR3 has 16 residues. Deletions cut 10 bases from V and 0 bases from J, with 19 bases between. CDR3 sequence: CATRDGPSYSNQPQHF. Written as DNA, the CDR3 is TGTGCCACACGGGACGGACCGTCTTATAGCAATCAGCCCCAGCATTTT.

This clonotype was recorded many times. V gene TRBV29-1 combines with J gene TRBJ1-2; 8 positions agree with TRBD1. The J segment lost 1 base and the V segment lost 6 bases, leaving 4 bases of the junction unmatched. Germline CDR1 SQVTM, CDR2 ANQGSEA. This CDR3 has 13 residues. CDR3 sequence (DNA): TGCAGCGTCGATGACAGGGGTAACTATGGCTACACCTTC. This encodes CSVDDRGNYGYTF.

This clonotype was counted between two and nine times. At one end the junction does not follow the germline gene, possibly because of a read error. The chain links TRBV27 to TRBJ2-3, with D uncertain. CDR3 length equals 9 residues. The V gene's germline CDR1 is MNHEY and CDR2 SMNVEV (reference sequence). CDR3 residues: CASSLYGWF. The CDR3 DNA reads TGTGCCAGCAGTTTATACGGGTGGTTT.

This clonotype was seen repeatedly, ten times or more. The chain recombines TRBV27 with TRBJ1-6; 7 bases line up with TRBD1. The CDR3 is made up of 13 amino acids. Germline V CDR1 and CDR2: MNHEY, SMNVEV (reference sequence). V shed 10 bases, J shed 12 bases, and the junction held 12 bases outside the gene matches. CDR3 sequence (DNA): TGTGCCACCATCTCAGAACCAGGGGGACCCCTCCACTTT. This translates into CATISEPGGPLHF.

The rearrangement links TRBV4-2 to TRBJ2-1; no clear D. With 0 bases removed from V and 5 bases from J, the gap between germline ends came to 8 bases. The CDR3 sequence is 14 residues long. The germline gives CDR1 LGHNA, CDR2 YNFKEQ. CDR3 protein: CASSQDRTNNEQFF. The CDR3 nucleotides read TGTGCCAGCAGCCAAGATAGGACCAACAATGAGCAGTTCTTC.